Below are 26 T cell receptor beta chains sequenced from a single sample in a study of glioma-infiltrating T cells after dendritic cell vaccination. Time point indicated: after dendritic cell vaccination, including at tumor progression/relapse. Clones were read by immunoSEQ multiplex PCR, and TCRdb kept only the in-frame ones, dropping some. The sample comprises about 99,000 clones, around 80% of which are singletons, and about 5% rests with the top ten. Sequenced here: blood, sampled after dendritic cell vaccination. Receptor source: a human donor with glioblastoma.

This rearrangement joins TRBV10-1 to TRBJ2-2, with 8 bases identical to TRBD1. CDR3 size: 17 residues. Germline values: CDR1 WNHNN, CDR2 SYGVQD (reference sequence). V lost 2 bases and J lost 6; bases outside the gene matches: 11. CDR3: CASSESNRGQGPGELFF. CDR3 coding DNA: TGCGCCAGCAGTGAGAGTAACCGAGGACAGGGCCCCGGGGAGCTGTTTTTT.

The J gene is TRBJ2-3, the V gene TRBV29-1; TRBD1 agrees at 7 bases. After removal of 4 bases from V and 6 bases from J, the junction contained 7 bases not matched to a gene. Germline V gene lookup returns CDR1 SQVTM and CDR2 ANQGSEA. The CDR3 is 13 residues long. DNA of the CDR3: TGCAGCGTTGGACAGGGATCGGGTGATACGCAGTATTTT. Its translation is CSVGQGSGDTQYF.

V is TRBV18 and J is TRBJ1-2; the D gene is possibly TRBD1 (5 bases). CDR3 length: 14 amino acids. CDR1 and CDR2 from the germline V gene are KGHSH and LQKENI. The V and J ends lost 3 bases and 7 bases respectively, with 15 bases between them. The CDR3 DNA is TGTGCCAGCTCACCCGGGGGTGACGGGTCTGGCTACACCTTC. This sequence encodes CASSPGGDGSGYTF.

The CDR3 coding sequence is TGTGCCAGCAGCCCGACAGGTCTACAACGGACCCAGTACTTC. Its translation: CASSPTGLQRTQYF. The J gene is TRBJ2-5, the V gene TRBV7-3, with D perhaps TRBD1 (6 bases). V was clipped by 5 bases and J by 7 bases, with 17 bases between them. The CDR3 sequence is 14 residues long. Germline V CDR1 and CDR2: SGHTA, FQGTGA.

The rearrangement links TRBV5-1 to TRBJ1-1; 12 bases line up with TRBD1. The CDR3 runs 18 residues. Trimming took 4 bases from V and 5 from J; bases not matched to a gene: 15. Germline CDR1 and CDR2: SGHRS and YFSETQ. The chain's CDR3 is CASSPGGLGQGARTEAFF. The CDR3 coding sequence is TGCGCCAGCAGCCCCGGTGGGCTGGGACAGGGGGCGAGGACTGAAGCTTTCTTT.

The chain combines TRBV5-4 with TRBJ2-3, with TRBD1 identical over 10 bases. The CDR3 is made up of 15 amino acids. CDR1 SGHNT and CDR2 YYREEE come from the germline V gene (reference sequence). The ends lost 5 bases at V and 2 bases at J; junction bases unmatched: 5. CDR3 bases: TGTGCCAGCAGGGGACAGGGGATATTCACAGATACGCAGTATTTT. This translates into CASRGQGIFTDTQYF.

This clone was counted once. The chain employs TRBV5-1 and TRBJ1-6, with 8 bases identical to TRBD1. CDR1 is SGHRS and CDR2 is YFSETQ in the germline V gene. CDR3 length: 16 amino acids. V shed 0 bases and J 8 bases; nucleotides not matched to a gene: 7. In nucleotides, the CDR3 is TGCGCCAGCAGCTTGGCCCCAAGACAGGGGTATTCACCCCTCCACTTT. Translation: CASSLAPRQGYSPLHF.

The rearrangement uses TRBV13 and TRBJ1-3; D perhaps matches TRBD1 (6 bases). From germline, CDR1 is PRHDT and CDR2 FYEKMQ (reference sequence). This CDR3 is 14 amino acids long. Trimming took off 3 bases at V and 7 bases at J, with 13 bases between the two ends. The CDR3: CASSFLGGWNTIYF. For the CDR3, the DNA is TGTGCCAGCAGCTTCTTAGGGGGTTGGAACACCATATATTTT.

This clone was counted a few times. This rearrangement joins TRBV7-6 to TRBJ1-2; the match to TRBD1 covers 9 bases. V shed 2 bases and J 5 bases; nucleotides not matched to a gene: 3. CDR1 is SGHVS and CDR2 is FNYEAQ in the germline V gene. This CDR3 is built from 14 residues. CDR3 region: CASSLTGQGYGYTF. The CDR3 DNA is TGTGCCAGCAGCTTAACGGGACAGGGATATGGCTACACCTTC. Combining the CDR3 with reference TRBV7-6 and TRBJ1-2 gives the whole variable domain GAGVSQSPRYKVTKRGQDVALRCDPISGHVSLYWYRQALGQGPEFLTYFNYEAQQDKSGLPNDRFSAERPEGSISTLTIQRTEQRDSAMYRCASSLTGQGYGYTFGSGTRLTVV.

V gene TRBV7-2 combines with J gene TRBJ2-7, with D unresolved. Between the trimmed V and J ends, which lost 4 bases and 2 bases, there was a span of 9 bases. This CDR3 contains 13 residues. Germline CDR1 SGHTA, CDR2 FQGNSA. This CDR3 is CASSSRRAYEQYF. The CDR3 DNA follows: TGTGCCAGCAGCTCCCGCCGGGCCTACGAGCAGTACTTC.

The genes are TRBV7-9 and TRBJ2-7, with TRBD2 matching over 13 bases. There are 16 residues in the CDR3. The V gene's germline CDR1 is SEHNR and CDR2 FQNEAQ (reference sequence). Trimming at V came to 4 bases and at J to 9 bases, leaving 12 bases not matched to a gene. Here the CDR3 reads CASSSRGGTSGMAQYF. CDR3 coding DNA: TGTGCCAGCAGCTCCCGTGGGGGGACTAGCGGGATGGCGCAGTACTTC. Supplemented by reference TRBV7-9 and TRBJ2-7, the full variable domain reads DTGVSQNPRHKITKRGQNVTFRCDPISEHNRLYWYRQTLGQGPEFLTYFQNEAQLEKSRLLSDRFSAERPKGSFSTLEIQRTEQGDSAMYLCASSSRGGTSGMAQYFGPGTRLTVT.

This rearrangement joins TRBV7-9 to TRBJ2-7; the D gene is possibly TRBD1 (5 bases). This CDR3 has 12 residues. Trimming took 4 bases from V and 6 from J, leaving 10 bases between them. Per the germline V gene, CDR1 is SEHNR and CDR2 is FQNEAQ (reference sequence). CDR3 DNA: TGTGCCAGCAGCTCGCAGGGATTCGAGCAGTACTTC. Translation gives CASSSQGFEQYF.

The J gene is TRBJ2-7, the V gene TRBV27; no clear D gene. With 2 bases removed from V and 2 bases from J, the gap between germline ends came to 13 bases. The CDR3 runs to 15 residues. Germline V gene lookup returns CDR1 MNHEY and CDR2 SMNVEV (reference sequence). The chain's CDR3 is CASSLLTPPTYEQYF. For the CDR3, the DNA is TGTGCCAGCAGTTTACTTACTCCGCCGACCTACGAGCAGTACTTC.

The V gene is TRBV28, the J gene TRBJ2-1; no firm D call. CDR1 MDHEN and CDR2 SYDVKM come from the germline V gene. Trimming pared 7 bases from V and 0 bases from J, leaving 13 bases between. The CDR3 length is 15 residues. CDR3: CASTITSVSYNEQFF. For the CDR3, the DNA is TGTGCCAGCACCATAACAAGCGTCTCCTACAATGAGCAGTTCTTC. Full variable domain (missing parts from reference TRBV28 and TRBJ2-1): DVKVTQSSRYLVKRTGEKVFLECVQDMDHENMFWYRQDPGLGLRLIYFSYDVKMKEKGDIPEGYSVSREKKERFSLILESASTNQTSMYLCASTITSVSYNEQFFGPGTRLTVL.

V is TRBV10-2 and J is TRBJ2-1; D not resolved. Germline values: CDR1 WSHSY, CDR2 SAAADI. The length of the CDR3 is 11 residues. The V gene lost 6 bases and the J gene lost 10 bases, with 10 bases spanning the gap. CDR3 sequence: CASSTAREQFF. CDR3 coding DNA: TGCGCCAGCAGCACCGCACGGGAGCAGTTCTTC.

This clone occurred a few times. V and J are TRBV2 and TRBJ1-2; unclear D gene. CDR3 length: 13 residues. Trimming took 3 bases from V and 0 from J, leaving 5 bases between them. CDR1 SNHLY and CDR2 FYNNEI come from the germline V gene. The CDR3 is CASSERANYGYTF. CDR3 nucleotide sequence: TGTGCCAGCAGTGAGCGAGCTAACTATGGCTACACCTTC.

CDR3 protein: CAWSVNIRGTQYF. Here the CDR3 DNA reads TGTGCCTGGAGTGTAAACATTAGAGGGACCCAGTACTTC. The genes are TRBV30 and TRBJ2-5; no reliable D call. The CDR3 sequence is 13 residues long. CDR1 is GTSNPN and CDR2 is SVGIG in the germline V gene (reference sequence). With 0 bases removed from V and 7 bases from J, the gap between germline ends came to 12 bases.

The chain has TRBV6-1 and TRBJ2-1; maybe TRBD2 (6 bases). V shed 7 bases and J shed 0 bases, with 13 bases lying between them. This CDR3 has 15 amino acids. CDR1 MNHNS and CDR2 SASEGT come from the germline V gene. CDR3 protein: CASTWAGPSYNEQFF. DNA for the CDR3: TGTGCCAGCACCTGGGCGGGGCCCTCCTACAATGAGCAGTTCTTC.

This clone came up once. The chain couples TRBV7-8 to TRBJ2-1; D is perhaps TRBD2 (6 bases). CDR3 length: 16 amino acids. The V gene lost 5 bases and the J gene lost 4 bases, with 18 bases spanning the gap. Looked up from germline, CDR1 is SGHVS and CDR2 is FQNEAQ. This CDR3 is CASSPFLRDGYNEQFF. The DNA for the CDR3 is TGTGCCAGCAGCCCCTTCTTGCGGGATGGTTACAATGAGCAGTTCTTC.

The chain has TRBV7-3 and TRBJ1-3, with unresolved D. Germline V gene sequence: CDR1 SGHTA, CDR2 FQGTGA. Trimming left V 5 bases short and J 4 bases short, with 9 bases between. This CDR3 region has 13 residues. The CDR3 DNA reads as TGTGCCAGCAGCCACGGGGAAGGAAACACCATATATTTT. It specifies CASSHGEGNTIYF.

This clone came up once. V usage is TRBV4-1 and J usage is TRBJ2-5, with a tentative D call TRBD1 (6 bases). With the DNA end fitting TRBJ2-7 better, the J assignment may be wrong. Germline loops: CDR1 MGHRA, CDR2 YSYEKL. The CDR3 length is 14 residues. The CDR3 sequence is CASSQLTGYYEQYF. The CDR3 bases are TGCGCCAGCAGCCAGTTAACAGGGTACTACGAGCAGTACTTC.

CDR3 bases: TGCAGCGTAGAAACTAGCGGGAGTTACATTCAGTACTTC. Translated: CSVETSGSYIQYF. The chain uses TRBV29-1 and TRBJ2-4, with 11 bases lining up with TRBD2. The CDR3 runs to 13 residues. Germline values: CDR1 SQVTM, CDR2 ANQGSEA. V lost 6 bases to trimming and J lost 8 bases; unmatched junction nucleotides: 6.

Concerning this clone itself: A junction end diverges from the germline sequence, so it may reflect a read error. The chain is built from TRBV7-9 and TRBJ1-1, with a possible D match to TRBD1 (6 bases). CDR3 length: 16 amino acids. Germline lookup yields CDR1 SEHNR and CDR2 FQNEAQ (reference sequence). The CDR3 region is CASSLAGGGRRTEAFF. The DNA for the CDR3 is TGTGCCAGCAGCCTAGCTGGGGGGGGGCGAAGGACTGAAGCTTTCTTT.

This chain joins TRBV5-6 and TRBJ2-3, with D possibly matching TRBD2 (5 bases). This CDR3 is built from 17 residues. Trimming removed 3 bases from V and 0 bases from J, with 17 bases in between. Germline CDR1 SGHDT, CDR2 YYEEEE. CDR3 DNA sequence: TGTGCCAGCAGCTGGTTCGTAAGGAGGTCTAGCACAGATACGCAGTATTTT. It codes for CASSWFVRRSSTDTQYF.

The CDR3 DNA reads TGTGCCTGGGGTAGACAGTATAGCAATCAGCCCCAGCATTTT. Its protein product is CAWGRQYSNQPQHF. The chain joins TRBV30 to TRBJ1-5; D is perhaps TRBD1 (5 bases). V lost 5 bases, J lost 0 bases, and 11 bases lay in between. Germline assignment: CDR1 GTSNPN and CDR2 SVGIG (reference sequence). The CDR3 spans 14 residues.

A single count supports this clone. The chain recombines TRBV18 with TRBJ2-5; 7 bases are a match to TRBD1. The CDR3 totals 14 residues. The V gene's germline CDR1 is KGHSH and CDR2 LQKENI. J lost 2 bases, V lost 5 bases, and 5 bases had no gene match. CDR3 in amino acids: CASSWTGLQETQYF. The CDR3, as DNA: TGTGCCAGCTCATGGACAGGCCTACAAGAGACCCAGTACTTC.